This is a list of T cell receptor beta chains from one sample in a study of blood T cell repertoires in COVID-19. TCRdb's table, derived via immunoSEQ multiplex PCR, lists solely in-frame clones and lacks some. The table lists 200,000 to 300,000 clones, about 86% of them singletons, with over 1.2% in the top ten. The sequenced sample consisted of peripheral blood. The receptors shown here come from a man older than 75 with acute or convalescent COVID-19. CDR3s include the opening cysteine and the closing phenylalanine or tryptophan. The order of the fields is clone size, V gene, D gene, J gene, CDR3 DNA, CDR3 protein. The D gene is left open where the match is weak. Size values are once, few and many counts, or a class for expanded clones, and some rows have none.

size: .; V: TRBV4-1; D: .; J: TRBJ2-5; DNA: TGCGCCAGCAGCCAAGTTTGGACAGCACAAGAGACCCAGTACTTC; CDR3: CASSQVWTAQETQYF
size: .; V: TRBV11-2; D: TRBD1; J: TRBJ2-3; DNA: TGTGCCAGCAGCTCGGGGACAGTAACAGATACGCAGTATTTT; CDR3: CASSSGTVTDTQYF
size: .; V: TRBV7-9; D: TRBD2; J: TRBJ2-1; DNA: TGTGCCAGCAGCTTAAGCGGGAGGCCGGACAATGAGCAGTTCTTC; CDR3: CASSLSGRPDNEQFF
size: .; V: TRBV28; D: TRBD2; J: TRBJ2-4; DNA: TGTGCCAGCAGTCCCCCCGCGGGGGGGCTCCTGACCAAAAACATTCAGTACTTC; CDR3: CASSPPAGGLLTKNIQYF
size: .; V: TRBV7-9; D: TRBD1; J: TRBJ1-1; DNA: TGTGCCAGCAGCCCGTCACAGGGGCCTTACACTGAAGCTTTCTTT; CDR3: CASSPSQGPYTEAFF
size: .; V: TRBV5-5; D: .; J: TRBJ1-2; DNA: TGTGCCAGCAGCTTAGTGGGCCACTTTAACTATGGCTACACCTTC; CDR3: CASSLVGHFNYGYTF
size: .; V: TRBV7-2; D: TRBD1; J: TRBJ2-7; DNA: TGTGCCAGCAGCTCTTTAACGGGACAGGGAACCTACGAGCAGTACTTC; CDR3: CASSSLTGQGTYEQYF
size: .; V: TRBV29-1; D: TRBD1; J: TRBJ1-2; DNA: TGCAGCGTTGGAGTGACAGGGGCCAACTATGGCTACACCTTC; CDR3: CSVGVTGANYGYTF
size: once; V: TRBV18; D: .; J: TRBJ1-3; DNA: TGTGCCAGCTCACCAATCGTGGGGGCCTCTGGAAACACCATATATTTT; CDR3: CASSPIVGASGNTIYF
size: .; V: TRBV3-1/TRBV3-2; D: .; J: TRBJ1-1; DNA: TGTGCCAGCAGCCAAGCGGACAGGAACACTGAAGCTTTCTTT; CDR3: CASSQADRNTEAFF
size: .; V: TRBV7-9; D: TRBD2; J: TRBJ2-3; DNA: TGTGCCAGCAGCCCAGGGGCTAGCGGGTCCACAGATACGCAGTATTTT; CDR3: CASSPGASGSTDTQYF
size: .; V: TRBV5-5; D: TRBD1; J: TRBJ2-1; DNA: TGTGCCAGCAGCCTCTGGACAGGGAGTTGGAATGAGCAGTTCTTC; CDR3: CASSLWTGSWNEQFF
size: .; V: TRBV7-8; D: .; J: TRBJ1-1; DNA: TGTGCCAGCAGCTTAGCAAGAGCGACGAACACTGAAGCTTTCTTT; CDR3: CASSLARATNTEAFF
size: .; V: TRBV28; D: TRBD1; J: TRBJ1-6; DNA: TGTGCCAGCATCTGGGACAGGGCAGGCGCACCCCTCCACTTT; CDR3: CASIWDRAGAPLHF
size: .; V: TRBV7-3; D: TRBD2; J: TRBJ2-1; DNA: TGTGCCAGCAGCTTAACACTTCTGACTAGCGGGAGGGTAGAGCAGTTCTTC; CDR3: CASSLTLLTSGRVEQFF
size: .; V: TRBV5-1; D: .; J: TRBJ1-4; DNA: TGCGCCAGCAGCTTAACAGGTTTCGCAACTAATGAAAAACTGTTTTTT; CDR3: CASSLTGFATNEKLFF
size: .; V: TRBV7-9; D: TRBD1; J: TRBJ1-3; DNA: TGTGCCAGCAGCTTAGACCTGGGACAGGGCATATATTTT; CDR3: CASSLDLGQGIYF
size: .; V: TRBV6-5; D: .; J: TRBJ1-2; DNA: TGTGCCAGCAGCGCTGACAGACCCTATGGCTACACCTTC; CDR3: CASSADRPYGYTF
size: .; V: TRBV11-2; D: .; J: TRBJ2-7; DNA: TGTGCCAGCAGCTTAGGGAGAGGGGGCTACGAGCAGTACTTC; CDR3: CASSLGRGGYEQYF
size: .; V: TRBV28; D: TRBD2; J: TRBJ2-5; DNA: TGTGCCAGCAGTTCGAGCGGGACCCTCCAGACCCAGTACTTC; CDR3: CASSSSGTLQTQYF
size: .; V: TRBV3-1/TRBV3-2; D: TRBD2; J: TRBJ2-5; DNA: TGTGCCAGCAGCGGGACTAGCGGGAATATTGGAGAGACCCAGTACTTC; CDR3: CASSGTSGNIGETQYF
size: .; V: TRBV20-1; D: TRBD2; J: TRBJ2-1; DNA: TGCAGTGCTAGTTCTAGCGGGGGGTTCAATGAGCAGTTCTTC; CDR3: CSASSSGGFNEQFF
size: .; V: TRBV18; D: .; J: TRBJ2-5; DNA: TGTGCCAGCTCACCCTCCAGCCAAGAGACCCAGTACTTC; CDR3: CASSPSSQETQYF
size: .; V: TRBV11-2; D: .; J: TRBJ1-1; DNA: TGTGCCAGCAGCTTAGGCCCAGGGTCGAACACTGAAGCTTTCTTT; CDR3: CASSLGPGSNTEAFF
size: .; V: TRBV27; D: .; J: TRBJ1-5; DNA: TGTGCCAGCAGCTTTACAGGCAGTCGGGATCAGCCCCAGCATTTT; CDR3: CASSFTGSRDQPQHF
size: .; V: TRBV7-2; D: .; J: TRBJ1-2; DNA: TGTGCCAGCAGCTCATTCTATGGCTACACCTTC; CDR3: CASSSFYGYTF
size: .; V: TRBV18; D: .; J: TRBJ1-5; DNA: TGTGCCAGCTCCCCGACAGATAGCAATCAGCCCCAGCATTTT; CDR3: CASSPTDSNQPQHF
size: once; V: TRBV7-3; D: TRBD1; J: TRBJ2-3; DNA: TGTGCCAGCAGCTTATCAGGGGGAGACACAGATACGCAGTATTTT; CDR3: CASSLSGGDTDTQYF
size: .; V: TRBV7-2; D: TRBD1; J: TRBJ1-2; DNA: TGTGCCAGCAGCTTAGCGACAGGGACGAACTATGGCTACACCTTC; CDR3: CASSLATGTNYGYTF
size: once; V: TRBV7-8; D: TRBD2; J: TRBJ2-7; DNA: TGTGCCAGCAGCCGCGGGACTAGCAGTCACGAGCAGTACTTC; CDR3: CASSRGTSSHEQYF
size: few; V: TRBV5-4; D: TRBD1; J: TRBJ2-7; DNA: TGTGCCAGCAGTCTGGACAGGGAGGACGAGCAGTACTTC; CDR3: CASSLDREDEQYF
size: .; V: TRBV7-2; D: TRBD1; J: TRBJ2-6; DNA: TGTGCCAGCAGCTCACAGGGGGCGAAAACTGGGGCCAACGTCCTGACTTTC; CDR3: CASSSQGAKTGANVLTF
size: .; V: TRBV10-3; D: TRBD1; J: TRBJ2-1; DNA: TGTGCCATTGCGACAGGGAACCCCTACAATGAGCAGTTCTTC; CDR3: CAIATGNPYNEQFF
size: .; V: TRBV10-2; D: .; J: TRBJ2-3; DNA: TGCGCCAGCAGTGGGGCCAGCACAGATACGCAGTATTTT; CDR3: CASSGASTDTQYF
size: .; V: TRBV2; D: .; J: TRBJ2-5; DNA: TGTGCCAGCAGTGAAGGGCGGACTTTCTTAGCGGAGACCCAGTACTTC; CDR3: CASSEGRTFLAETQYF
size: .; V: TRBV6-6; D: TRBD1; J: TRBJ2-7; DNA: TGTGCCAGCAGTCGACAGGGATTTAACGAGCAGTACTTC; CDR3: CASSRQGFNEQYF
size: .; V: TRBV7-2; D: .; J: TRBJ1-2; DNA: TGTGCCAGCAGCTTAAGCAAAGGGTACGGGGATGGCTACACCTTC; CDR3: CASSLSKGYGDGYTF
size: .; V: TRBV28; D: .; J: TRBJ1-1; DNA: TGTGCCAGCGCCTTACCAGTCCGCACTGAAGCTTTCTTT; CDR3: CASALPVRTEAFF
size: .; V: TRBV4-1; D: TRBD2; J: TRBJ2-1; DNA: TGCGCCAGCAGCCAAGGTTCGGGGGGATTCCCCTACAATGAGCAGTTCTTC; CDR3: CASSQGSGGFPYNEQFF
size: once; V: TRBV7-2; D: TRBD2; J: TRBJ2-5; DNA: TGTGCCAGCAGCGCCCGGCGGACTAGCGGGGGACTACAAGAGACCCAGTACTTC; CDR3: CASSARRTSGGLQETQYF
size: few; V: TRBV2; D: TRBD1; J: TRBJ1-4; DNA: TGTGCCAGCAGGGACAGGGGCGCAACTAATGAAAAACTGTTTTTT; CDR3: CASRDRGATNEKLFF
size: .; V: TRBV9; D: TRBD2; J: TRBJ2-5; DNA: TGTGCCAGCAGCGTCGGAGCGGGGGGGCGAGAGACCCAGTACTTC; CDR3: CASSVGAGGRETQYF
size: .; V: TRBV5-6; D: TRBD2; J: TRBJ2-3; DNA: TGTGCCAGCAGCTTGTATAGCGGGGGCCGCACAGATACGCAGTATTTT; CDR3: CASSLYSGGRTDTQYF
size: .; V: TRBV3-1/TRBV3-2; D: TRBD1; J: TRBJ2-7; DNA: TGTGCCAGTTCTGTCCCCGGCAGGGGGCTCGGGCAGTACTTC; CDR3: CASSVPGRGLGQYF
size: .; V: TRBV10-3; D: TRBD2; J: TRBJ2-1; DNA: TGTGCCATCAGGGGGCTAGCGGGGGTACCCAATGAGCAGTTCTTC; CDR3: CAIRGLAGVPNEQFF
size: .; V: TRBV18; D: .; J: TRBJ1-6; DNA: TGTGCCAGCTCACCGGAAGGAGCTAATTCACCCCTCCACTTT; CDR3: CASSPEGANSPLHF
size: .; V: TRBV18; D: .; J: TRBJ2-5; DNA: TGTGCCAGCTCACCACGGCGGGACAGTCAAGAGACCCAGTACTTC; CDR3: CASSPRRDSQETQYF
size: .; V: TRBV7-9; D: .; J: TRBJ1-6; DNA: TGTGCCAGCAGCAACACTGGGCGCTCCTATAATTCACCCCTCCACTTT; CDR3: CASSNTGRSYNSPLHF